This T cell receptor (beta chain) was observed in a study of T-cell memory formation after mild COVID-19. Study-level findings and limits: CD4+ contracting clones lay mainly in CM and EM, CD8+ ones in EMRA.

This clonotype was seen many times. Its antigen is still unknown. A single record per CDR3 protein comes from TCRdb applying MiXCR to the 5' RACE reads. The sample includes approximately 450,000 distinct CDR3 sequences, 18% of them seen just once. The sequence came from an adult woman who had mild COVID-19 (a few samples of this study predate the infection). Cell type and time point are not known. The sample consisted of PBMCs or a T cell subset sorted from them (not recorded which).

As DNA, the CDR3 is TGTGCCAGCAGTCCGGGACAGGTGAACACTGAAGCTTTCTTT. Its protein product is CASSPGQVNTEAFF. V and J are TRBV7-9 and TRBJ1-1; the match to TRBD1 covers 8 bases. With 6 bases clipped from V and 0 bases from J, the junction kept 3 bases outside the gene matches. The germline V gene encodes CDR1 SEHNR and CDR2 FQNEAQ (reference sequence). The CDR3 runs 14 residues.